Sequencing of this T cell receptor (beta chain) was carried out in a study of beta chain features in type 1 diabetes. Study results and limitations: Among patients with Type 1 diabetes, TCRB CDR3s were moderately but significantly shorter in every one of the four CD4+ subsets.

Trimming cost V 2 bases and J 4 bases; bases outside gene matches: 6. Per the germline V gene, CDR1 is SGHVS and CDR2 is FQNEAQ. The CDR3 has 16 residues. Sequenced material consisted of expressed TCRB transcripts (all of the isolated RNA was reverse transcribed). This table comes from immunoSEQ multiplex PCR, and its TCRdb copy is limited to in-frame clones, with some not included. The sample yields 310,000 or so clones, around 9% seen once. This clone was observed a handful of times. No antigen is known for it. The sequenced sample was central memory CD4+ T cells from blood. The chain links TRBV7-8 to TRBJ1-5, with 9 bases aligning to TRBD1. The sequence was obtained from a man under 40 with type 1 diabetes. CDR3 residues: CASSLLAGQGNQPQHF. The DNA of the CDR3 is TGTGCCAGCAGCTTATTAGCGGGACAGGGTAATCAGCCCCAGCATTTT.